Included here is one T cell receptor beta chain sequence, with context. Assay used: immunoSEQ multiplex PCR; TCRdb lists only in-frame clones, some missing. The sample has 70,000 to 95,000 clones; approximately 95% are singletons. The data are from a study of technical replicates of blood from several donors. Germline V CDR1 and CDR2: SGHNT, YYREEE (reference sequence). The CDR3 has 15 residues. V dropped 9 bases and J dropped 3; count of bases not matched to a gene: 8. The receptor comes from a human donor in good health. Material for sequencing was T cells isolated from PBMCs. The chain uses TRBV5-4 and TRBJ2-2, with 10 bases identical to TRBD2. CDR3 DNA sequence: TGTGCCACGGCTAGCGGGAGTAGGGACACCGGGGAGCTGTTTTTT. Encoded protein: CATASGSRDTGELFF.